A single T cell receptor (beta chain) is shown here with its context. This clone occurred once. Its antigen is currently not known. Base qualities were left out, and no much larger clone turns up one base away. This sample was taken from a study of blood T cell repertoires in COVID-19 (dated by TCRdb to about 2020). As for the study more broadly: Samples covering the acute and convalescent phases of COVID-19 were provided by collaborators in the United States, Italy and Spain. The material from the prospective study consisted of cDNA or gDNA derived from T cells, B-cell-depleted T cells, or PBMCs. Deeply sampled blood TCRbeta repertoires from subjects exposed to, actively infected with, or recovered from COVID-19 were included in the dataset. The repertoires were made available in a free public database intended to serve as a resource for research on the immune response to SARS-CoV-2. Samples were obtained from the ongoing ImmuneRACE study (first 160 participants) and from 950 to 1,500 subjects provided by 6 global collaborators. A de-identified subject ID, COVID-19 status, age in years and sex were almost always included in the sample metadata. Where available, HLA class I and class II types were taken from metadata supplied by the sample provider and were not determined by assay-based typing.

The research as a whole found: The amount of clinical and demographic metadata varied by source and participant and was provided uncurated.

The CDR3, cysteine through phenylalanine, is 14 amino acids long. Only the CDR3 portion is preserved as DNA: 42 bases, with reading frame beginning at the first base. V has 6 bases trimmed and J has 0 bases trimmed; junction bases matching no gene number 3. In the germline V gene, CDR1 corresponds to MNHEY and CDR2 to SVGAGI. A second Seattle source provided samples from volunteer blood donors who had recovered from COVID-19. Each collaborating institution followed its own protocols to collect whole blood in K2EDTA tubes. For TCRbeta analysis, collaborators shipped samples in one of three forms: frozen whole blood, isolated PBMCs, or DNA extracted from either of those sample types. TCRbeta CDR3 regions were amplified from genomic DNA by means of the immunoSEQ Assay, a bias-controlled multiplex PCR. In the paper's pipeline: Nucleated cell counts per sample were estimated from amplification of reference gene primers within the assay. To quantify the absolute abundance of each unique TCRbeta CDR3 rearrangement, sequence reads were collapsed and filtered. For each sample, productive Simpson clonality was calculated by taking the square root of Simpson's diversity index across productive rearrangements. TCRdb took over this immuneACCESS table, retaining in-frame rearrangements with V and J assigned. Such tables are incomplete; in checked studies, under half of the missing clones stem from an unresolved V gene, and the remainder is unexplained. The DNA gave D and trimming, while V, J and clone size come from that table. Recorded for this sample are 250,000 to 350,000 clones; 89% of them occurred a single time. 0.9% to 1% of the sample is taken by the ten largest.

The rearranged chain carries TRBV6-5 and TRBJ2-3; 7 bases in the middle match TRBD1. The sequence was collected from a woman aged 40 to 55 who had recovered from COVID-19. The sequenced sample was peripheral blood. The DNA sequence is TGTGCCAGCAGGACAGGGAGAAGCACAGATACGCAGTATTTT. It specifies CASRTGRSTDTQYF.